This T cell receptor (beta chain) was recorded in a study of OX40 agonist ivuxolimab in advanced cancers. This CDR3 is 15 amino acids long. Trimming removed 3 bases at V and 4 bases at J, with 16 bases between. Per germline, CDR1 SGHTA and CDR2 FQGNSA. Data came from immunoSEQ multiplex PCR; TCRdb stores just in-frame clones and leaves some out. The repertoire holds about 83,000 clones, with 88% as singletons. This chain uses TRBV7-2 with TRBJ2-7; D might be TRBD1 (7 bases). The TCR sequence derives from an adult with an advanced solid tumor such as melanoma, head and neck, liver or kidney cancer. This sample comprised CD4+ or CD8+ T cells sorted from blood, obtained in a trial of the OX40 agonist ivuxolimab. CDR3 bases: TGTGCCAGCAGCTTGAGGGGGCAGAGCGGGTACGAGCAGTACTTC. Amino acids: CASSLRGQSGYEQYF.